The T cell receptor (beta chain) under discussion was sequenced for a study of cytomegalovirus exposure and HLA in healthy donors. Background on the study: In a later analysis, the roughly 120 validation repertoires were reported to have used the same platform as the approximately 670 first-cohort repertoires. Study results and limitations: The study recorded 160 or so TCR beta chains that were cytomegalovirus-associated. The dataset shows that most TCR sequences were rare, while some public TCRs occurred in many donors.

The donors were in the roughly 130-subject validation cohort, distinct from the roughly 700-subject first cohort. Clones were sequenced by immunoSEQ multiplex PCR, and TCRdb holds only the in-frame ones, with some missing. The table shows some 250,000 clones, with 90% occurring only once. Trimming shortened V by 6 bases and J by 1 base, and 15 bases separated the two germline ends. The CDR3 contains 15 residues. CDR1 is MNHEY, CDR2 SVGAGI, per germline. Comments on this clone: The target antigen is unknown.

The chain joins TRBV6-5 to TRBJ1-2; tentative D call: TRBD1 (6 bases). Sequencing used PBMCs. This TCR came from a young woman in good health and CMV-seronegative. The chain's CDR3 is CASRPGTTVNYGYTF. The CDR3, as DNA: TGTGCCAGCAGGCCCGGGACAACTGTTAACTATGGCTACACCTTC.